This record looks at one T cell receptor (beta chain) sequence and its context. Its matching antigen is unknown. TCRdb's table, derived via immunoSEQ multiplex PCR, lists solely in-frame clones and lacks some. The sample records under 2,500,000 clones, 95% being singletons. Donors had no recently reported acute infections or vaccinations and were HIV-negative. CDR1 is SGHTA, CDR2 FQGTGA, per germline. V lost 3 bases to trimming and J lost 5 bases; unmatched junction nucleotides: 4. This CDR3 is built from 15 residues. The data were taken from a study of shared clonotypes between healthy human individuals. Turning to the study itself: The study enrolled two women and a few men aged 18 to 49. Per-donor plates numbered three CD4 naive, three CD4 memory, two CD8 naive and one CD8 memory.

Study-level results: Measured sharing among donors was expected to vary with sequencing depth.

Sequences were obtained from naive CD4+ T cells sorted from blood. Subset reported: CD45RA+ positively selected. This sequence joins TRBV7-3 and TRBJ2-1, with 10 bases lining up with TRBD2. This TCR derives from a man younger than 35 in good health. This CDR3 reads CASSLTGTSDNEQFF. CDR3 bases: TGTGCCAGCAGCTTGACCGGGACTAGCGACAATGAGCAGTTCTTC.